Listed here are 11 T cell receptor beta chains from one sample, sequenced in a study of shared clonotypes between healthy human individuals. Produced via immunoSEQ multiplex PCR; TCRdb's table is partial and in-frame only. The data hold more than 550,000 clones, with about 92% observed a single time. Sequencing input: memory CD8+ T cells from PBMCs. Subset described: CD45RO+ cells pooled with CCR7-negative TemRA cells. The source of these receptors is a man between 18 and 35 years old in good health. Some clones in this sample may be carry-over from other donors' samples.

V and J are TRBV6-1 and TRBJ2-3, with D unclear. This CDR3 spans 12 amino acids. Trimming shortened V by 6 bases and J by 0 bases, and 4 bases separated the two germline ends. Germline values: CDR1 MNHNS, CDR2 SASEGT. The CDR3 DNA reads as TGTGCCAGCAGGCGAAGCACAGATACGCAGTATTTT. This sequence encodes CASRRSTDTQYF.

This chain joins TRBV5-6 and TRBJ1-1; D ambiguous. The V end was cut by 2 bases, the J end by 2 bases, with 7 bases between. Germline values: CDR1 SGHDT, CDR2 YYEEEE. The CDR3 runs 13 residues. The CDR3 reads CASSFWPNTEAFF. Here the CDR3 DNA reads TGTGCCAGCAGCTTTTGGCCCAACACTGAAGCTTTCTTT.

This clone was picked up one time. The CDR3: CASSPPYKVNTEAFF. In DNA form, the CDR3 reads TGTGCCAGCAGTCCTCCATACAAAGTGAACACTGAAGCTTTCTTT. The chain combines TRBV11-2 with TRBJ1-1; D is ambiguous. V was cut by 6 bases and J by 0 bases, with 14 bases left in between. CDR3 size: 15 residues. Germline V gene data show CDR1 as SGHAT and CDR2 as FQNNGV.

This rearrangement joins TRBV10-3 to TRBJ2-2; possibly TRBD2 for D (5 bases). This CDR3 region has 13 residues. The germline V and J ends were trimmed by 8 bases and 0 bases, with 7 bases remaining between them. Germline values: CDR1 ENHRY, CDR2 SYGVKD. The CDR3 loop is CAIHGTNTGELFF. The CDR3 coding sequence is TGTGCCATCCACGGGACGAACACCGGGGAGCTGTTTTTT.

This clone came up once. The chain has TRBV7-9 and TRBJ2-7; D is unclear. CDR1 is SEHNR and CDR2 is FQNEAQ in the germline V gene (reference sequence). V shed 6 bases and J shed 2 bases, with 14 bases lying between them. The CDR3 loop spans 14 amino acids. The DNA of the CDR3 is TGTGCCAGCAGTTATGGACCTGCTCCCTACGAGCAGTACTTC. This translates into CASSYGPAPYEQYF.

The J gene is TRBJ2-7, the V gene TRBV6-5; no clear D gene. The ends were cut back, 6 bases at V and 0 bases at J, with 15 bases in the middle. The V gene's germline CDR1 is MNHEY and CDR2 SVGAGI. The CDR3 extends over 15 amino acids. CDR3 in DNA: TGTGCCAGCAGCCGTAGCCTTTCGAGCTCCTACGAGCAGTACTTC. Protein sequence: CASSRSLSSSYEQYF.

The rearrangement joins TRBV11-2 to TRBJ1-1; D remains unclear. The V gene lost 1 base and the J gene lost 0 bases, with 9 bases spanning the gap. Germline V gene data show CDR1 as SGHAT and CDR2 as FQNNGV. The CDR3 totals 15 residues. The CDR3 spells CASSLVGGLNTEAFF. CDR3 nucleotides: TGTGCCAGCAGCTTAGTTGGTGGTCTGAACACTGAAGCTTTCTTT.

The V and J genes are TRBV6-6 and TRBJ2-5; 8 bases fit TRBD2. V lost 5 bases and J lost 7; bases outside the gene matches: 9. Per germline, CDR1 MNHNY and CDR2 SVGAGI (reference sequence). The CDR3 runs 14 residues. CDR3 nucleotide sequence: TGTGCCAGCAGTCAGTCTACTCTAGCGGGGACCCAGTACTTC. Translated: CASSQSTLAGTQYF.

J is TRBJ2-2 and V is TRBV6-6, with 8 positions matching TRBD1. The CDR3 contains 14 residues. With 5 bases clipped from V and 4 bases from J, the junction kept 3 bases outside the gene matches. From germline, CDR1 is MNHNY and CDR2 SVGAGI (reference sequence). CDR3 loop: CASSRDRSTGELFF. In nucleotides, the CDR3 is TGTGCCAGCAGTAGGGACAGGAGCACCGGGGAGCTGTTTTTT.

The CDR3 is CASSSGKGGYEQYF. Here the CDR3 DNA reads TGTGCCAGCAGCTCGGGGAAGGGGGGCTACGAGCAGTACTTC. This chain joins TRBV7-6 and TRBJ2-7; perhaps D is TRBD1 or TRBD2 (6 bases each). Germline V gives CDR1 SGHVS, CDR2 FNYEAQ. V was trimmed by 4 bases and J by 3 bases, leaving 13 bases between them. This CDR3 is 14 amino acids long. Looking up the rest from reference TRBV7-6 and TRBJ2-7 gives the full variable domain: GAGVSQSPRYKVTKRGQDVALRCDPISGHVSLYWYRQALGQGPEFLTYFNYEAQQDKSGLPNDRFSAERPEGSISTLTIQRTEQRDSAMYRCASSSGKGGYEQYFGPGTRLTVT.

V usage is TRBV19 and J usage is TRBJ2-4; 10 positions match TRBD2. Germline CDR1 is LNHDA and CDR2 is SQIVND (reference sequence). V was pared by 11 bases and J by 1 base, with 8 bases of the junction left unmatched. The CDR3 contains 15 residues. The CDR3 sequence is CAASTAGGAKNIQYF. The CDR3, as DNA: TGTGCCGCGTCCACAGCGGGGGGGGCCAAAAACATTCAGTACTTC.